The text below deals with one T cell receptor (beta chain). This specimen belongs to a study of T cell changes during pregnancy in multiple sclerosis. V lost 5 bases, J lost 0 bases, and 8 bases lay in between. There are 14 residues in the CDR3. Germline V gene data show CDR1 as MNHEY and CDR2 as SVGAGI. Clones were read by immunoSEQ multiplex PCR, and TCRdb kept only the in-frame ones, dropping some. Of tens of thousands of clones listed, around 90% are singletons. The sequence derives from a female donor with multiple sclerosis, enrolled in a pregnancy study. V usage is TRBV6-5 and J usage is TRBJ1-5; D is possibly TRBD1 (5 bases). Sequences were derived from CD4+ T cells from peripheral blood mononuclear cells, sampled in the first trimester of pregnancy. Here the CDR3 DNA reads TGTGCCAGCAGTAGGACACATAGCAATCAGCCCCAGCATTTT. As protein: CASSRTHSNQPQHF.